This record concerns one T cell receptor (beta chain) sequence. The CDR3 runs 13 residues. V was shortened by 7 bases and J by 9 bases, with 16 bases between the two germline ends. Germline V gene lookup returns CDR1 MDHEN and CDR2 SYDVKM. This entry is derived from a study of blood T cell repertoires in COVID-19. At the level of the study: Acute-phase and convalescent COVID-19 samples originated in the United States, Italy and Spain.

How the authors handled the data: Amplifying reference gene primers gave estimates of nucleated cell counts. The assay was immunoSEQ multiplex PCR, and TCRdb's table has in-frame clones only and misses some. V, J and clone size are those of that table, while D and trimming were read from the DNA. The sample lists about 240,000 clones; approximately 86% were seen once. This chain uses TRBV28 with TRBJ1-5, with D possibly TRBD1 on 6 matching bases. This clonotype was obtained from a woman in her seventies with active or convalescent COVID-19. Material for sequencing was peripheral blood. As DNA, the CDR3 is TGTGCCAGCAACGAATTTACACAGGGGCCCCAGCATTTT. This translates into CASNEFTQGPQHF.